These 28 T cell receptor beta chains were all obtained from the same sample, sequenced in a study of cytomegalovirus exposure and HLA in healthy donors. Only in-frame clones appear in the TCRdb table, and some are missing; sequencing was by immunoSEQ multiplex PCR. The sample yields roughly 140,000 clones, 80% to 90% seen once. The sequencing sample was made of PBMCs. The origin of the receptors is a woman under 30 in good health and CMV-seropositive.

The chain recombines TRBV10-1 with TRBJ2-7, with D maybe TRBD2 (5 bases). V was cut by 2 bases and J by 2 bases, with 7 bases left in between. Germline CDR1 WNHNN, CDR2 SYGVQD (reference sequence). There are 13 residues in the CDR3. The CDR3 DNA sequence: TGCGCCAGCAGTGAGAGAGGGACCTACGAGCAGTACTTC. Translation: CASSERGTYEQYF.

The chain is built from TRBV7-2 and TRBJ1-2; 7 bases are shared with TRBD1. V shed 0 bases, J shed 0 bases, and the junction held 1 base outside the gene matches. CDR3 length: 15 amino acids. Germline V gives CDR1 SGHTA, CDR2 FQGNSA. CDR3 in amino acids: CASSLAGGSNYGYTF. CDR3 nucleotides: TGTGCCAGCAGCTTAGCAGGGGGCTCTAACTATGGCTACACCTTC.

This chain joins TRBV6-1 and TRBJ1-2; 9 bases match TRBD1. CDR1 and CDR2 from the germline V gene are MNHNS and SASEGT. There are 13 residues in the CDR3. Losses at the gene ends were 6 bases for V and 8 bases for J; bases not matched to a gene: 7. The CDR3 bases are TGTGCCAGCAGACTGACAGGGGGGGAGGGCTACACCTTC. Residues: CASRLTGGEGYTF.

This clone showed up just once. The rearrangement uses TRBV7-9 and TRBJ2-2, with D hard to call. V lost 5 bases and J lost 5, with 6 bases in between. The CDR3 runs 12 residues. CDR1 SEHNR and CDR2 FQNEAQ come from the germline V gene (reference sequence). This chain's CDR3 is CASSPGTGELFF. For the CDR3, the DNA is TGTGCCAGCAGCCCAGGTACCGGGGAGCTGTTTTTT.

A note on this clone: A junction end diverges from the germline sequence, so it may reflect a read error. This CDR3 is also generated by other DNA sequences in the sample. The rearrangement uses TRBV5-1 and TRBJ1-4, with D unresolved. The germline V gene has CDR1 SGHRS and CDR2 YFSETQ. This CDR3 has 14 residues. The CDR3 DNA sequence: TGCGCCAGCAGCCGGAACCCAGGAAATGAAAAATTGTTTTTT. Its protein is CASSRNPGNEKLFF.

This rearrangement joins TRBV6-1 to TRBJ1-2, with D perhaps TRBD1 (5 bases). Between the trimmed V and J ends, which lost 1 base and 8 bases, there was a span of 26 bases. This CDR3 is 18 amino acids long. Looked up from germline, CDR1 is MNHNS and CDR2 is SASEGT. The CDR3 loop is CASSEGVVLFGGSGGYTF. The CDR3, as DNA: TGTGCCAGCAGTGAAGGCGTAGTTCTCTTTGGGGGGTCGGGCGGCTACACCTTC.

A single count supports this clone. The V gene is TRBV7-2, the J gene TRBJ1-2; D is undetermined. The V gene's germline CDR1 is SGHTA and CDR2 FQGNSA. The CDR3 contains 12 residues. V lost 1 base to trimming and J lost 9 bases, with 9 bases between them. The CDR3 is CASSLDPSSYTF. In DNA, the CDR3 is TGTGCCAGCAGCTTAGATCCAAGCAGCTACACCTTC.

There are a few counts of this clone. The chain employs TRBV14 and TRBJ1-2, with D uncertain. Trimming took 2 bases from V and 0 from J, leaving 10 bases between them. CDR1 SGHDN and CDR2 FVKESK come from the germline V gene. This CDR3 has 15 residues. CDR3 coding DNA: TGTGCCAGCAGCCAATCGGCCAGCGCTAACTATGGCTACACCTTC. Residues: CASSQSASANYGYTF. The whole variable domain, remainder taken from reference TRBV14 and TRBJ1-2, is EAGVTQFPSHSVIEKGQTVTLRCDPISGHDNLYWYRRVMGKEIKFLLHFVKESKQDESGMPNNRFLAERTGGTYSTLKVQPAELEDSGVYFCASSQSASANYGYTFGSGTRLTVV.

The V gene is TRBV19, the J gene TRBJ1-2, with 9 bases matching TRBD1. The germline CDR1 and CDR2 sequences are LNHDA and SQIVND (reference sequence). The CDR3 length is 15 residues. V lost 3 bases, J lost 8 bases, and 10 bases stayed unmatched. CDR3 sequence: CASSIASQGARGYTF. CDR3 bases: TGTGCCAGTAGTATCGCCTCACAGGGGGCTCGGGGCTACACCTTC.

The rearrangement links TRBV6-5 to TRBJ2-7; a possible D gene is TRBD2 (7 bases). CDR1 and CDR2 (germline): MNHEY, SVGAGI. This CDR3 contains 15 residues. Deletions cut 2 bases from V and 2 bases from J, with 13 bases between. The CDR3 DNA follows: TGTGCCAGCAGTTACGGGGGGGGCGAAACCTACGAGCAGTACTTC. Its translation is CASSYGGGETYEQYF.

V and J are TRBV7-9 and TRBJ1-4; 7 bases map to TRBD1. This CDR3 region has 16 residues. Germline V gene sequence: CDR1 SEHNR, CDR2 FQNEAQ (reference sequence). With 1 base clipped from V and 10 bases from J, the junction kept 12 bases outside the gene matches. The CDR3 reads CASSLGQGRALVKLFF. The DNA for the CDR3 is TGTGCCAGCAGCTTAGGACAGGGAAGAGCGCTTGTAAAACTGTTTTTT.

Here the CDR3 DNA reads TGTGCCAGCAGGGTACAGGGCGATGAGCAGTTCTTC. Translated: CASRVQGDEQFF. This sequence joins TRBV27 and TRBJ2-1, with D tentatively TRBD1 (6 bases). The V gene's germline CDR1 is MNHEY and CDR2 SMNVEV (reference sequence). The CDR3 is 12 residues long. V lost 6 bases, J lost 8 bases, and 11 bases lay in between.

This clone was observed a single time. The V gene is TRBV7-9, the J gene TRBJ1-2, with a tentative D call TRBD1 (5 bases). Trimming stripped 5 bases from V and 2 bases from J, with 21 bases between. Germline CDR1 and CDR2: SEHNR and FQNEAQ (reference sequence). CDR3 size: 17 residues. This chain's CDR3 is CASSASAGRVGNYGYTF. Written as DNA, the CDR3 is TGTGCCAGCAGCGCTAGTGCAGGCAGGGTTGGCAACTATGGCTACACCTTC.

The table lists this clone with a count of one. The chain carries TRBV4-1 and TRBJ2-2, with D perhaps TRBD1 (5 bases). This CDR3 comprises 15 residues. CDR1 MGHRA and CDR2 YSYEKL come from the germline V gene. The V end was cut by 4 bases, the J end by 7 bases, with 16 bases between. Here the CDR3 reads CASSLRRDLGGELFF. In nucleotides, the CDR3 is TGCGCCAGCAGCCTCCGCAGGGATTTGGGCGGGGAGCTGTTTTTT.

This chain links TRBV18 with TRBJ2-3; TRBD2 matches at 7 bases. J lost 4 bases, V lost 1 base, and 8 bases had no gene match. The CDR3 extends over 16 amino acids. The germline V gene encodes CDR1 KGHSH and CDR2 LQKENI. The CDR3 reads CASSPRGRGGSDTQYF. Here the CDR3 DNA reads TGTGCCAGCTCACCACGTGGGCGGGGAGGGTCAGATACGCAGTATTTT.

The CDR3 here is CASSEMGQGNTGELFF. The CDR3 DNA reads as TGTGCCAGCAGCGAAATGGGACAGGGCAACACCGGGGAGCTGTTTTTT. The chain employs TRBV7-2 and TRBJ2-2; 9 nucleotides line up with TRBD1. Germline CDR1 SGHTA, CDR2 FQGNSA. This CDR3 is 16 amino acids long. The ends lost 5 bases at V and 2 bases at J; junction bases unmatched: 6.

In DNA, the CDR3 is TGTGCCAGCAAAGCGGGGGGGCCGGATACGCAGTATTTT. Residues: CASKAGGPDTQYF. The J gene is TRBJ2-3, the V gene TRBV28; 10 nucleotides align to TRBD2. Trimming at V came to 7 bases and at J to 6 bases, leaving 4 bases not matched to a gene. Germline V gives CDR1 MDHEN, CDR2 SYDVKM. CDR3 length: 13 residues.

This clone was detected once. The chain couples TRBV28 to TRBJ1-5; a possible D gene is TRBD1 (6 bases). CDR1 MDHEN and CDR2 SYDVKM come from the germline V gene. Trimming shortened V by 1 base and J by 7 bases, and 11 bases separated the two germline ends. This CDR3 has 14 residues. CDR3: CASSLLWGLQPQHF. CDR3 coding DNA: TGTGCCAGCAGTTTATTGTGGGGGCTCCAGCCCCAGCATTTT.

The CDR3 DNA reads as TGTGCCATCAGTGGAAGGCAGGTCCCCGATACGCAGTATTTT. Residues: CAISGRQVPDTQYF. This rearrangement joins TRBV10-3 to TRBJ2-3; no reliable D call. Germline CDR1 is ENHRY and CDR2 is SYGVKD. The CDR3 covers 14 residues. Deletions cut 4 bases from V and 6 bases from J, with 14 bases between.

This chain connects TRBV5-1 to TRBJ1-1, with D tentatively TRBD1 (6 bases). Per germline, CDR1 SGHRS and CDR2 YFSETQ. Trimming took off 2 bases at V and 0 bases at J, with 20 bases between the two ends. This CDR3 has 18 residues. The CDR3 DNA sequence: TGCGCCAGCAGCTTTCTACAGGGCGGTAAGAGGATGAACACTGAAGCTTTCTTT. Encoded protein: CASSFLQGGKRMNTEAFF.

This clone was observed a single time. The V call is TRBV9, the J call TRBJ2-3; perhaps TRBD2 as D (5 bases). Germline CDR1 is SGDLS and CDR2 is YYNGEE. The CDR3 consists of 18 residues. V was clipped by 5 bases and J by 5 bases, with 27 bases between them. The CDR3 is CASSDPSLALEEGDTQYF. The CDR3 DNA reads TGTGCCAGCAGTGACCCCTCTTTAGCGCTAGAAGAAGGAGATACGCAGTATTTT.

The rearrangement uses TRBV21-1 and TRBJ1-6; whether TRBD1, the table's D call, matches the DNA was not checked. TRBV21-1 is assigned pseudogene status. The CDR3 loop spans 13 amino acids. The CDR3 DNA reads TGTGCCAGCAGCATTGGACAGTCTCCACCCCTCCACTTT. It specifies CASSIGQSPPLHF.

The chain links TRBV4-2 to TRBJ2-7, with D tentatively TRBD1 (5 bases). CDR1 is LGHNA and CDR2 is YNFKEQ in the germline V gene. The CDR3 totals 14 residues. Between the trimmed V and J ends, which lost 4 bases and 2 bases, there was a span of 12 bases. The CDR3, as DNA: TGTGCCAGCAGCCCGACAGTTCAGCCCTACGAGCAGTACTTC. Translation: CASSPTVQPYEQYF.

The V call is TRBV27, the J call TRBJ1-2; weak D call: TRBD1 (6 bases). The CDR3 spans 15 residues. The V gene lost 6 bases and the J gene lost 4 bases, with 18 bases spanning the gap. Germline CDR1 and CDR2: MNHEY and SMNVEV (reference sequence). CDR3 region: CASSLTTGGAYGYTF. CDR3 nucleotide sequence: TGTGCCAGCAGCCTGACGACGGGGGGGGCCTATGGCTACACCTTC.

The rearrangement links TRBV9 to TRBJ2-7, with a possible D match to TRBD2 (5 bases). Trimming removed 4 bases from V and 4 bases from J, with 15 bases in between. There are 14 residues in the CDR3. CDR1 and CDR2 from the germline V gene are SGDLS and YYNGEE. In DNA form, the CDR3 reads TGTGCCAGCAGCACAACGAGTCGGGGATACGAGCAGTACTTC. This sequence encodes CASSTTSRGYEQYF.

This chain links TRBV27 with TRBJ2-1, with 7 positions matching TRBD1. The V gene's germline CDR1 is MNHEY and CDR2 SMNVEV (reference sequence). With V trimmed by 3 bases and J by 15 bases, 17 bases remained unmatched. The CDR3 length is 15 residues. The CDR3 DNA is TGTGCCAGCAGTTTTACAGGGGCGCGAATGGCAATGGGGTTCTTC. It translates to CASSFTGARMAMGFF.

J is TRBJ2-3 and V is TRBV7-3, with D possibly matching TRBD1 (5 bases). Germline V gene data show CDR1 as SGHTA and CDR2 as FQGTGA. This CDR3 has 15 residues. Trimming left V 3 bases short and J 3 bases short, with 13 bases between. The CDR3 DNA reads as TGTGCCAGCAGCTTGTGGGGCGAAAGGACAGATACGCAGTATTTT. It codes for CASSLWGERTDTQYF.

This chain joins TRBV18 and TRBJ1-1; a weak D match, TRBD1 (6 bases). With 3 bases removed from V and 3 bases from J, the gap between germline ends came to 11 bases. The V gene's germline CDR1 is KGHSH and CDR2 LQKENI. This CDR3 has 14 residues. The CDR3 coding sequence is TGTGCCAGCTCACCTACAGGGAGGGACACTGAAGCTTTCTTT. Residues: CASSPTGRDTEAFF. The full variable domain, its missing parts supplied by reference TRBV18 and TRBJ1-1, is NAGVMQNPRHLVRRRGQEARLRCSPMKGHSHVYWYRQLPEEGLKFMVYLQKENIIDESGMPKERFSAEFPKEGPSILRIQQVVRGDSAAYFCASSPTGRDTEAFFGQGTRLTVV.